This T cell receptor (beta chain) originates from a study of CD8 T cells in Susac syndrome. The CDR3 runs to 9 residues. Trimming took 3 bases from V and 10 from J, leaving 3 bases between them. Sequencing targeted TCR beta in blood CD8+ and CD4+ T cells. Matching for age and sex applied to the controls, who were healthy donors. Bulk CD8+ and CD4+ cells came from magnetic negative isolation; CD8+ TEMRA by FACS. When the RNA was reverse transcribed, random hexamers were used with an input of about 0.45 to 1 ug. Multiplex immunoSEQ PCR targeted 54 Vbeta and 13 Jbeta TCR beta segments. TCRdb re-called the immunoSEQ multiplex PCR reads with MiXCR, one entry per CDR3 protein. The top ten clones hold 0.2% to 0.3% of a sample with roughly 80,000 distinct CDR3 sequences, roughly 94% of them seen once.

The sequencing input was CD8+ T cells from PBMCs. V and J are TRBV12-3 or TRBV12-4 and TRBJ1-2; D remains unclear. The sequence derives from a human donor in good health. The CDR3 spells CASSFPYTF. Written as DNA, the CDR3 is TGTGCCAGCAGTTTTCCCTACACCTTC.